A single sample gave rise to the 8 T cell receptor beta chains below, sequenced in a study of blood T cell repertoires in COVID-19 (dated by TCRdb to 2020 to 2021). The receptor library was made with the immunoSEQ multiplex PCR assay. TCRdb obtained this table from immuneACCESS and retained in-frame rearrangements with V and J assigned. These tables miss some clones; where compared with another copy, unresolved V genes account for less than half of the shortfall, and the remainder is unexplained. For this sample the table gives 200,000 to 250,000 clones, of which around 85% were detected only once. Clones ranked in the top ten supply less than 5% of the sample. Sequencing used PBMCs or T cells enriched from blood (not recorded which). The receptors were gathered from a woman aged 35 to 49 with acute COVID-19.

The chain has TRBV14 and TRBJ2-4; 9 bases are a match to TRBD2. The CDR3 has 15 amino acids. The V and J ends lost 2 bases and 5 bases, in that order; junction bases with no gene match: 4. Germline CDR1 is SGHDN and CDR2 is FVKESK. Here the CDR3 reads CASSQRAGGQNIQYF. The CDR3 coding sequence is TGTGCCAGCAGCCAAAGGGCGGGGGGGCAAAACATTCAGTACTTC.

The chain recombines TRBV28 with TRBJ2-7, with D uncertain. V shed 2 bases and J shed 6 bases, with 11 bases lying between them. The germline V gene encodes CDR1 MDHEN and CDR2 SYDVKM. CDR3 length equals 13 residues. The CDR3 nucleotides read TGTGCCAGCAGTTTACAGTCCAGCGCCGAGCAGTACTTC. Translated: CASSLQSSAEQYF. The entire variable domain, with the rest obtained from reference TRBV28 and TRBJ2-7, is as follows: DVKVTQSSRYLVKRTGEKVFLECVQDMDHENMFWYRQDPGLGLRLIYFSYDVKMKEKGDIPEGYSVSREKKERFSLILESASTNQTSMYLCASSLQSSAEQYFGPGTRLTVT.

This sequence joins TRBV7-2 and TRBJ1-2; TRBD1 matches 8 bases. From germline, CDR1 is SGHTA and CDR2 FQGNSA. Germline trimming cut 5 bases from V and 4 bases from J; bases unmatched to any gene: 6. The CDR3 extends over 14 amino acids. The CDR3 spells CASSDPGQVYGYTF. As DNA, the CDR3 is TGTGCCAGCAGCGATCCGGGACAGGTCTATGGCTACACCTTC. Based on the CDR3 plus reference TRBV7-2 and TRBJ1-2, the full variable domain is GAGVSQSPSNKVTEKGKDVELRCDPISGHTALYWYRQSLGQGLEFLIYFQGNSAPDKSGLPSDRFSAERTGGSVSTLTIQRTQQEDSAVYLCASSDPGQVYGYTFGSGTRLTVV.

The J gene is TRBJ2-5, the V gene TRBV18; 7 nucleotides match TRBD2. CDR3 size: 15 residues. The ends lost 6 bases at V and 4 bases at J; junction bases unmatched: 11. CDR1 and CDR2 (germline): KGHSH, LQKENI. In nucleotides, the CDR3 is TGTGCCAGCTCCCAACGGGGGGATCGGGTAGAGACCCAGTACTTC. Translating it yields CASSQRGDRVETQYF.

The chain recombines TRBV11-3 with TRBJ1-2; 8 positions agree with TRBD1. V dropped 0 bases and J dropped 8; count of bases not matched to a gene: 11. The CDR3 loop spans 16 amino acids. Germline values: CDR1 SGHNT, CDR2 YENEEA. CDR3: CASSLERTGLRKGYTF. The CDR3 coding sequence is TGTGCCAGCAGCTTAGAGCGGACAGGGTTGAGGAAGGGCTACACCTTC.

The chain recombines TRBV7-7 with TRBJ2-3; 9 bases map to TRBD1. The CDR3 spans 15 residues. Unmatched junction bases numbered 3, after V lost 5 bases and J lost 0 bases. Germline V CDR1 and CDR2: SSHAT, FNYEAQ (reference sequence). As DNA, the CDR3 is TGTGCCAGCAGCGGTGGGACAGGGAGCACAGATACGCAGTATTTT. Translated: CASSGGTGSTDTQYF. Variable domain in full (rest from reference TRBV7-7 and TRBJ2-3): GAGVSQSPRYKVTKRGQDVTLRCDPISSHATLYWYQQALGQGPEFLTYFNYEAQPDKSGLPSDRFSAERPEGSISTLTIQRTEQRDSAMYRCASSGGTGSTDTQYFGPGTRLTVL.

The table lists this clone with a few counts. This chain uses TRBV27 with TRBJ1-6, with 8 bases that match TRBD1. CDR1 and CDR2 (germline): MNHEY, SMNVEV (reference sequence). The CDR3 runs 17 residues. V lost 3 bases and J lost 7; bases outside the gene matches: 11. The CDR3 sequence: CASSFSRTGKANSPLHF. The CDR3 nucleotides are TGTGCCAGCAGTTTTTCCCGGACAGGGAAGGCAAATTCACCCCTCCACTTT.

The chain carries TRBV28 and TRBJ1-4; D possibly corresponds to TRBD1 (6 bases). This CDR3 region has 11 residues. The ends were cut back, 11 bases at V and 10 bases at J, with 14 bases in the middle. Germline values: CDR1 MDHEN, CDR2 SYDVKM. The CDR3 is CAGRGGGKLFF. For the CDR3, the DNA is TGTGCCGGACGGGGGGGCGGAAAACTGTTTTTT.